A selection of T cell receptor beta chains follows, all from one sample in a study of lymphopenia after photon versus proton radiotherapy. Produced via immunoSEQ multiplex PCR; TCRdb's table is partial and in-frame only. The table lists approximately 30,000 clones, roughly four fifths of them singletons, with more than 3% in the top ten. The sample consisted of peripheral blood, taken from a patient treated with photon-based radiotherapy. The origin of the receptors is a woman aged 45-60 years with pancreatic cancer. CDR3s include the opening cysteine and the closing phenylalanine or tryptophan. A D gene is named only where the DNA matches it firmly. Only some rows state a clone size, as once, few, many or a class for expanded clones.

CASSRGTGGQETQYF	TGTGCCAGCAGCCGAGGGACGGGGGGCCAAGAGACCCAGTACTTC	15	-	TRBV7-9	TRBJ2-5	TRBD2
CASSSGQAPYEQYF	TGTGCCAGCAGCTCGGGACAGGCCCCCTACGAGCAGTACTTC	14	-	TRBV5-4	TRBJ2-7	TRBD1
CASSRVGTEAFF	TGTGCCAGCAGTCGGGTCGGCACTGAAGCTTTCTTT	12	-	TRBV6-1	TRBJ1-1	-
CASSPGPYEQYF	TGTGCCAGCAGCCCCGGTCCCTACGAGCAGTACTTC	12	-	TRBV27	TRBJ2-7	-
CASSSGTSSTDTQYF	TGTGCCAGCAGCTCCGGGACCTCCAGCACAGATACGCAGTATTTT	15	-	TRBV5-6	TRBJ2-3	-
CASSILPLTTGPNTEAFF	TGTGCCAGTAGTATCCTACCTCTCACGACAGGGCCTAACACTGAAGCTTTCTTT	18	-	TRBV19	TRBJ1-1	TRBD1
CASSPGLAVNYEQYF	TGTGCCAGCAGCCCAGGACTAGCGGTGAACTACGAGCAGTACTTC	15	-	TRBV9	TRBJ2-7	TRBD2
CSGGLTAGDTEAFF	TGCAGCGGTGGATTAACGGCTGGGGACACTGAAGCTTTCTTT	14	-	TRBV29-1	TRBJ1-1	-
CASSSGGGETQYF	TGTGCCAGCAGCTCAGGGGGCGGTGAGACCCAGTACTTC	13	-	TRBV5-4	TRBJ2-5	TRBD1
CASSPGQGSGYEQFF	TGTGCCAGCAGCCCCGGACAGGGTTCGGGCTATGAGCAGTTCTTC	15	-	TRBV6-5	TRBJ2-1	TRBD1
CASSFDRGANYGYTF	TGTGCCAGCAGCTTTGACAGGGGAGCTAACTATGGCTACACCTTC	15	-	TRBV11-2	TRBJ1-2	TRBD1
CASRLPLAGTDTQYF	TGTGCCAGCAGATTGCCACTAGCGGGCACAGATACGCAGTATTTT	15	once	TRBV27	TRBJ2-3	TRBD2
CASSVGRAGEGETQYF	TGTGCCAGCAGCGTAGGTCGTGCGGGAGAGGGGGAGACCCAGTACTTC	16	-	TRBV9	TRBJ2-5	TRBD2
CASSWTSVLDEQYF	TGTGCCAGCAGTTGGACTAGCGTCCTAGACGAGCAGTACTTC	14	once	TRBV28	TRBJ2-7	TRBD2
CASSPASTGSYGYTF	TGTGCCAGCAGTCCCGCCAGCACAGGATCCTATGGCTACACCTTC	15	-	TRBV27	TRBJ1-2	-
CASSPPVMGGTEAFF	TGTGCCAGCAGCCCCCCGGTGATGGGTGGGACTGAAGCTTTCTTT	15	-	TRBV9	TRBJ1-1	-
CASSPDGDYGYTF	TGCGCCAGCAGCCCCGACGGGGACTATGGCTACACCTTC	13	-	TRBV5-1	TRBJ1-2	-
CASSLQYNEQFF	TGTGCCAGCAGCCTTCAGTACAATGAGCAGTTCTTC	12	-	TRBV5-4	TRBJ2-1	-
CATSPEVYQPQHF	TGTGCCACCAGCCCCGAGGTATATCAGCCCCAGCATTTT	13	-	TRBV15	TRBJ1-5	-
CASSLQGTGNTIYF	TGTGCCAGCAGTTTACAAGGGACTGGAAACACCATATATTTT	14	-	TRBV28	TRBJ1-3	-
CASSLSWAASSYEQYF	TGTGCCAGCAGTTTATCCTGGGCAGCGTCCTCCTACGAGCAGTACTTC	16	once	TRBV28	TRBJ2-7	-
CASSFPEQFF	TGTGCCAGCAGCTTCCCCGAGCAGTTCTTC	10	-	TRBV6-5	TRBJ2-1	-
CASRAPNEKLFF	TGTGCCAGCCGCGCCCCAAATGAAAAACTGTTTTTT	12	-	TRBV19	TRBJ1-4	-
CASSLGQGSDGYTF	TGTGCCAGCAGCTTGGGACAGGGGTCGGATGGCTACACCTTC	14	few	TRBV7-9	TRBJ1-2	TRBD1
CAWGNSGRAGETQYF	TGTGCCTGGGGTAATAGCGGGAGGGCAGGGGAGACCCAGTACTTC	15	-	TRBV30	TRBJ2-5	TRBD2
CASSFRPSNQPQHF	TGTGCCAGCAGTTTCCGACCTAGCAATCAGCCCCAGCATTTT	14	-	TRBV28	TRBJ1-5	-
CASSTPVHYGYTF	TGTGCCAGCAGTACTCCGGTACACTATGGCTACACCTTC	13	-	TRBV28	TRBJ1-2	-
CASSIGGLAGFQETQYF	TGTGCCAGTAGTATAGGAGGACTAGCGGGATTTCAAGAGACCCAGTACTTC	17	-	TRBV19	TRBJ2-5	TRBD2
CASSPGQGFEQYF	TGTGCCAGCAGCCCGGGACAGGGGTTCGAGCAGTACTTC	13	few	TRBV11-2	TRBJ2-7	TRBD1
CASRPTGVVHEQYF	TGTGCCAGCAGGCCGACAGGGGTTGTCCACGAGCAGTACTTC	14	-	TRBV27	TRBJ2-7	TRBD1
CASAGGTSGYEQYF	TGTGCCAGCGCGGGGGGGACTAGCGGCTACGAGCAGTACTTC	14	-	TRBV7-2	TRBJ2-7	TRBD2
CASSQDRGISNQPQHF	TGCGCCAGCAGCCAAGATCGGGGGATTAGCAATCAGCCCCAGCATTTT	16	few	TRBV4-3	TRBJ1-5	-
CASSQDVAGRRWGYTF	TGCGCCAGCAGCCAAGATGTTGCAGGGAGGCGTTGGGGCTACACCTTC	16	-	TRBV4-1	TRBJ1-2	-
CASTTREGDTEAFF	TGTGCCAGCACCACAAGGGAGGGGGACACTGAAGCTTTCTTT	14	-	TRBV27	TRBJ1-1	-
CASSYRDRNSNQPQHF	TGTGCCAGCAGTTACCGGGACAGGAATAGCAATCAGCCCCAGCATTTT	16	-	TRBV6-6	TRBJ1-5	TRBD1
CASSAQGQPQHF	TGTGCCAGCAGTGCACAGGGTCAGCCCCAGCATTTT	12	few	TRBV6-5	TRBJ1-5	-
CASRTGLASTGELFF	TGTGCCAGCAGGACAGGACTAGCCTCCACCGGGGAGCTGTTTTTT	15	few	TRBV28	TRBJ2-2	TRBD2
CASSRFSRTSGNTGELFF	TGTGCCAGTAGTAGATTCAGTCGGACTAGCGGGAACACCGGGGAGCTGTTTTTT	18	-	TRBV19	TRBJ2-2	TRBD2
CASSSGQGGHNEQFF	TGCGCCAGCAGCTCTGGACAGGGGGGACACAATGAGCAGTTCTTC	15	-	TRBV4-3	TRBJ2-1	TRBD1
CASSPSNDPPGQSSYEQYF	TGTGCCAGCAGCCCAAGTAACGATCCCCCGGGGCAAAGCTCCTACGAGCAGTACTTC	19	-	TRBV7-6	TRBJ2-7	-
CAWSPLTGGGEKLFF	TGTGCCTGGAGTCCCTTAACAGGGGGGGGTGAAAAACTGTTTTTT	15	-	TRBV30	TRBJ1-4	TRBD1
CASGAAGRQYF	TGTGCCAGCGGAGCAGCGGGACGCCAGTACTTC	11	-	TRBV6-6	TRBJ2-5	TRBD2
CASSLVVQPYEQYF	TGCGCCAGCAGCTTGGTGGTACAGCCCTACGAGCAGTACTTC	14	-	TRBV5-1	TRBJ2-7	-
CASSPRRSTDTQYF	TGTGCCAGCAGCCCCCGGAGGAGCACAGATACGCAGTATTTT	14	-	TRBV7-2	TRBJ2-3	-
CASSFDRGPLYEQYF	TGCGCCAGCAGCTTCGACAGGGGGCCTCTTTACGAGCAGTACTTC	15	once	TRBV5-1	TRBJ2-7	TRBD1
CASSYGTVSLYEQYF	TGTGCCAGCTCGTATGGGACAGTCTCTCTCTACGAGCAGTACTTC	15	-	TRBV18	TRBJ2-7	TRBD1
CASSVPGDFYEQYF	TGTGCCAGTAGTGTCCCAGGGGATTTCTACGAGCAGTACTTC	14	-	TRBV19	TRBJ2-7	-
CASSYDRQGMNTEAFF	TGTGCCAGCAGTTACGATCGACAGGGTATGAACACTGAAGCTTTCTTT	16	-	TRBV6-6	TRBJ1-1	TRBD1
CASSHSGRSYEQYF	TGTGCCAGCAGTCATAGCGGGAGATCCTACGAGCAGTACTTC	14	once	TRBV27	TRBJ2-7	TRBD2
CASSEGAGWNNEQFF	TGTGCCAGCAGTGAAGGAGCAGGGTGGAACAATGAGCAGTTCTTC	15	-	TRBV2	TRBJ2-1	-
CASSPLGKQETQYF	TGTGCCAGCAGCCCCCTAGGGAAACAAGAGACCCAGTACTTC	14	-	TRBV11-2	TRBJ2-5	-
CASSPPGLAINEQFF	TGTGCCAGCAGCCCCCCGGGACTAGCCATCAATGAGCAGTTCTTC	15	-	TRBV27	TRBJ2-1	TRBD2
CASSDDRGRGEETQYF	TGCGCCAGCAGCGATGACAGGGGGCGCGGAGAAGAGACCCAGTACTTC	16	-	TRBV5-1	TRBJ2-5	TRBD1
CASSDIQGVRYTF	TGTGCCAGCAGCGATATACAGGGGGTACGCTACACCTTC	13	-	TRBV7-2	TRBJ1-2	TRBD1
CASNFRGSPAGNQPQHF	TGTGCCAGTAACTTCAGGGGGTCGCCGGCTGGCAATCAGCCCCAGCATTTT	17	once	TRBV19	TRBJ1-5	TRBD1
CASSLLSGGRTLMSFF	TGTGCCAGCAGCTTGTTGTCAGGGGGGCGAACACTGATGTCTTTCTTT	16	-	TRBV5-4	TRBJ1-1	TRBD1
CASSPLPFGTSGRNTGELFF	TGCGCCAGCAGCCCACTCCCCTTCGGGACTAGCGGGAGAAACACCGGGGAGCTGTTTTTT	20	-	TRBV4-3	TRBJ2-2	TRBD2
CASSETGNDKNIQYF	TGTGCCAGCAGTGAAACTGGGAATGACAAAAACATTCAGTACTTC	15	-	TRBV2	TRBJ2-4	-
CASSTGTGGTGELFF	TGTGCCAGCAGCACCGGGACGGGGGGAACCGGGGAGCTGTTTTTT	15	-	TRBV7-8	TRBJ2-2	TRBD2